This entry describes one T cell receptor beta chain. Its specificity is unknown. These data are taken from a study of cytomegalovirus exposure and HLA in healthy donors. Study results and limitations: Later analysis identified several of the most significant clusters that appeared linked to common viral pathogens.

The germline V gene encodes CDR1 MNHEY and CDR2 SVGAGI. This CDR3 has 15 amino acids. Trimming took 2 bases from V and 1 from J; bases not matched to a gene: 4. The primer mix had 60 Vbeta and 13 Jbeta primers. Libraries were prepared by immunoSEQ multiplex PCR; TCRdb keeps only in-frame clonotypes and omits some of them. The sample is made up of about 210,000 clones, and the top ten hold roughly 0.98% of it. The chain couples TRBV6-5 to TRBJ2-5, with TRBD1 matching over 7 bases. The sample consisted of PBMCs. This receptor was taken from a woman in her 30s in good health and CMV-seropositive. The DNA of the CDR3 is TGTGCCAGCAGTTACCACCGGACAGGCCAAGAGACCCAGTACTTC. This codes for CASSYHRTGQETQYF.